These 31 T cell receptor beta chains originate from one sample sequenced in a study of blood T cell repertoires in COVID-19. Assay used: immunoSEQ multiplex PCR; TCRdb lists only in-frame clones, some missing. The table shows about 390,000 clones, with 70% to 90% occurring only once. The material sequenced was peripheral blood. Source of these receptors: a woman aged 60-75 years with COVID-19, enrolled during active disease.

V gene TRBV4-2 combines with J gene TRBJ2-3, with 12 bases lining up with TRBD2. The CDR3 length is 16 residues. V dropped 3 bases and J dropped 7; count of bases not matched to a gene: 8. Germline CDR1 LGHNA, CDR2 YNFKEQ. CDR3 in amino acids: CASSQVASGGANTQYF. Here the CDR3 DNA reads TGTGCCAGCAGCCAGGTGGCTAGCGGGGGGGCTAATACGCAGTATTTT.

This chain links TRBV19 with TRBJ1-2, with 12 bases matching TRBD1. V lost 5 bases to trimming and J lost 3 bases; unmatched junction nucleotides: 7. The germline gives CDR1 LNHDA, CDR2 SQIVND (reference sequence). CDR3 length: 16 residues. The CDR3 reads CASSAWDRGLYYGYTF. CDR3 nucleotides: TGTGCCAGTAGTGCTTGGGACAGGGGGCTTTACTATGGCTACACCTTC.

CDR3 region: CASSLEVSSYEQYF. CDR3 nucleotide sequence: TGTGCCAGCAGCTTGGAGGTCAGCTCCTACGAGCAGTACTTC. The rearrangement uses TRBV7-9 and TRBJ2-7, with D maybe TRBD2 (5 bases). Germline V gene lookup returns CDR1 SEHNR and CDR2 FQNEAQ (reference sequence). This CDR3 is built from 14 residues. The V and J ends lost 3 bases and 0 bases respectively, with 9 bases between them.

The chain is built from TRBV27 and TRBJ1-1; D possibly corresponds to TRBD1 (6 bases). Deletions cut 2 bases from V and 8 bases from J, with 9 bases between. The germline CDR1 and CDR2 sequences are MNHEY and SMNVEV (reference sequence). This CDR3 has 12 residues. The CDR3 coding sequence is TGTGCCAGCAGTTTAACAGGGAGAGAAGCTTTCTTT. Its protein is CASSLTGREAFF.

The CDR3 sequence: CASISLEGYGYTF. The CDR3 DNA follows: TGTGCCAGCATCTCCCTGGAGGGGTATGGCTACACCTTC. This chain connects TRBV2 to TRBJ1-2; weak D call: TRBD1 (5 bases). V was trimmed by 7 bases and J by 5 bases, leaving 14 bases between them. This CDR3 spans 13 amino acids. Germline-derived CDR1 and CDR2 are SNHLY and FYNNEI.

V usage is TRBV10-2 and J usage is TRBJ2-2; the match to TRBD1 covers 9 bases. The germline CDR1 and CDR2 sequences are WSHSY and SAAADI. V shed 4 bases, J shed 5 bases, and the junction held 2 bases outside the gene matches. The CDR3 length is 14 residues. The CDR3 nucleotides are TGCGCCAGCAGTGGGGACAGGGTAACCGGGGAGCTGTTTTTT. It specifies CASSGDRVTGELFF.

The chain joins TRBV25-1 to TRBJ1-1, with D perhaps TRBD1 (5 bases). Trimming removed 1 base from V and 3 bases from J, with 9 bases in between. The CDR3 length is 14 residues. CDR1 MGHDK and CDR2 SYGVNS come from the germline V gene. The CDR3 region has the DNA TGTGCCAGCAGTGAATCTTGGGGCCACACTGAAGCTTTCTTT. Translating it yields CASSESWGHTEAFF. The whole variable domain, remainder taken from reference TRBV25-1 and TRBJ1-1, is EADIYQTPRYLVIGTGKKITLECSQTMGHDKMYWYQQDPGMELHLIHYSYGVNSTEKGDLSSESTVSRIRTEHFPLTLESARPSHTSQYLCASSESWGHTEAFFGQGTRLTVV.

This clone was recorded many times. The chain joins TRBV6-5 to TRBJ1-1; 8 bases align to TRBD1. CDR1 is MNHEY and CDR2 is SVGAGI in the germline V gene. Trimming at V came to 6 bases and at J to 4 bases, leaving 4 bases not matched to a gene. The CDR3 covers 13 residues. The CDR3 spells CASSDRGGTEAFF. The CDR3 bases are TGTGCCAGCAGCGACAGGGGAGGCACTGAAGCTTTCTTT.

The CDR3 DNA follows: TGTGCCAGCAGCCAAGCCGTGACGGGAGGAAACACCATATATTTT. It translates to CASSQAVTGGNTIYF. The genes are TRBV3-1 (or the pseudogene TRBV3-2) and TRBJ1-3; D unclear. Germline-derived CDR1 and CDR2 are LGHDT and YNNKEL (reference sequence). This CDR3 is built from 15 residues. Trimming removed 1 base from V and 4 bases from J, with 11 bases in between.

The chain employs TRBV19 and TRBJ1-5; possible D gene TRBD1, 5 bases. Germline CDR1 is LNHDA and CDR2 is SQIVND (reference sequence). This CDR3 contains 18 residues. V was shortened by 0 bases and J by 5 bases, with 20 bases between the two germline ends. In nucleotides, the CDR3 is TGTGCCAGTAGTATAGATCTAAGACGGCAGGGTCATCATCAGCCCCAGCATTTT. Protein sequence: CASSIDLRRQGHHQPQHF.

The chain couples TRBV20-1 to TRBJ1-1, with TRBD1 matching 9 bases. CDR1 is DFQATT, CDR2 SNEGSKA, per germline (reference sequence). V was clipped by 3 bases and J by 5 bases; unmatched bases: 7. This CDR3 is built from 14 residues. Written as DNA, the CDR3 is TGCAGTGCTAGTCCCCCGACAGGGGGAACTGAAGCTTTCTTT. It encodes CSASPPTGGTEAFF.

V usage is TRBV30 and J usage is TRBJ1-6; 9 bases are a match to TRBD1. Unmatched junction bases numbered 3, after V lost 2 bases and J lost 7 bases. The CDR3 totals 14 residues. Germline V lookup: CDR1 GTSNPN, CDR2 SVGIG (reference sequence). In DNA, the CDR3 is TGTGCCTGGAGTCTCGGGACAGGGAATTCACCCCTCCACTTT. Translation gives CAWSLGTGNSPLHF.

CDR3 sequence (DNA): TGCGCCAGCAGCCCGGGACATTTAATTACAATGAACACTGAAGCTTTCTTT. Amino acids: CASSPGHLITMNTEAFF. The chain couples TRBV5-1 to TRBJ1-1; D possibly corresponds to TRBD1 (6 bases). This CDR3 spans 17 amino acids. The V end was cut by 4 bases, the J end by 0 bases, with 19 bases between. Germline V gene lookup returns CDR1 SGHRS and CDR2 YFSETQ.

The chain's CDR3 is CASSPALAYGTGRNTEAFF. The DNA of the CDR3 is TGCGCCAGCAGCCCCGCCTTGGCCTACGGGACAGGCCGGAACACTGAAGCTTTCTTT. The chain uses TRBV4-1 and TRBJ1-1, with 8 positions matching TRBD1. Looked up from germline, CDR1 is MGHRA and CDR2 is YSYEKL. The CDR3 extends over 19 amino acids. V gave up 4 bases and J gave up 1 base; unmatched junction bases: 17.

The genes are TRBV27 and TRBJ1-1; 7 bases are shared with TRBD1. Trimming removed 8 bases from V and 1 base from J; junction bases left unmatched: 4. Germline-derived CDR1 and CDR2 are MNHEY and SMNVEV (reference sequence). This CDR3 contains 13 residues. The CDR3 DNA follows: TGTGCCAGCGTCAGGGGGAGGAACACTGAAGCTTTCTTT. It is translated as CASVRGRNTEAFF.

The chain has TRBV7-3 and TRBJ2-7; D perhaps matches TRBD1 (5 bases). The V gene lost 2 bases and the J gene lost 5 bases, with 13 bases spanning the gap. Germline lookup yields CDR1 SGHTA and CDR2 FQGTGA. The CDR3 has 14 amino acids. CDR3 protein: CASSLVGVGDEQYF. The CDR3 DNA reads TGTGCCAGCAGCTTAGTAGGGGTGGGCGACGAGCAGTACTTC.

This clone was observed a single time. The rearrangement uses TRBV24-1 and TRBJ2-2, with 10 bases that match TRBD1. Trimming took 4 bases from V and 5 from J; bases not matched to a gene: 9. CDR3 size: 17 residues. The V gene's germline CDR1 is KGHDR and CDR2 SFDVKD. CDR3 protein: CATSDRQGARETGELFF. CDR3 sequence (DNA): TGTGCCACCAGTGACCGACAGGGGGCGAGGGAGACCGGGGAGCTGTTTTTT.

Points on this clone: A read error may account for a junction end that differs from germline. The chain is built from TRBV28 and TRBJ1-2; the D gene is possibly TRBD1 (6 bases). In germline, CDR1 is MDHEN, CDR2 SYDVKM. The CDR3 runs 14 residues. The CDR3 nucleotides are TGTGCGAGCACGGGAACAGGGTTACTCTATGGCTACACCTTC. Amino acids: CASTGTGLLYGYTF.

The CDR3 region has the DNA TGCGCCAGCAGCCCGTTAACAGGGGAGGCCGGGGAGCTGTTTTTT. Its translation is CASSPLTGEAGELFF. V and J are TRBV5-1 and TRBJ2-2; a possible D gene is TRBD1 (7 bases). Germline CDR1 is SGHRS and CDR2 is YFSETQ. The CDR3 totals 15 residues. Trimming shortened V by 4 bases and J by 6 bases, and 16 bases separated the two germline ends.

The chain has TRBV19 and TRBJ2-4; 9 positions agree with TRBD1. Looked up from germline, CDR1 is LNHDA and CDR2 is SQIVND (reference sequence). This CDR3 is 16 amino acids long. The V gene end was trimmed by 6 bases and the J gene end by 4 bases; junction bases not matched to a gene: 10. CDR3 protein: CASSGTGYSHKNIQYF. Written as DNA, the CDR3 is TGTGCCAGTAGCGGGACAGGGTATAGCCATAAAAACATTCAGTACTTC.

This rearrangement joins TRBV5-3 to TRBJ1-2; D call uncertain. TRBV5-3 is sorted into the ORF group, with uncertain function. The ends were cut back, 4 bases at V and 2 bases at J, with 9 bases in the middle. This CDR3 spans 13 amino acids. In DNA, the CDR3 is TGTGCCAGAAGCAGCCCCCACAACTATGGCTACACCTTC. This codes for CARSSPHNYGYTF.

The chain employs TRBV2 and TRBJ1-4; TRBD1 agrees at 9 bases. This CDR3 spans 13 amino acids. Losses at the gene ends were 6 bases for V and 6 bases for J; bases not matched to a gene: 2. The germline V gene encodes CDR1 SNHLY and CDR2 FYNNEI. The CDR3 sequence is CASRTGGDEKLFF. In DNA, the CDR3 is TGTGCCAGCAGGACAGGGGGGGATGAAAAACTGTTTTTT.

This chain links TRBV3-1 (or the pseudogene TRBV3-2) with TRBJ1-2; D remains unclear. Germline values: CDR1 LGHDT, CDR2 YNNKEL (reference sequence). This CDR3 is built from 12 residues. V lost 3 bases and J 8 bases, leaving 10 bases between the germline ends. This chain's CDR3 is CASSQWAGGYTF. The DNA for the CDR3 is TGTGCCAGCAGCCAGTGGGCGGGAGGCTACACCTTC.

The chain recombines TRBV28 with TRBJ1-2; 9 positions agree with TRBD1. The CDR3 totals 18 residues. Germline loops: CDR1 MDHEN, CDR2 SYDVKM. V lost 6 bases to trimming and J lost 6 bases; unmatched junction nucleotides: 20. CDR3 residues: CASSSPEDRGRASNGYTF. The CDR3 region has the DNA TGTGCCAGCAGCTCACCCGAGGACAGGGGCAGGGCCTCTAATGGCTACACCTTC.

DNA of the CDR3: TGTGCCAGCAGCCAATGGGGACAGGGGGCTGAAGCTTTCTTT. The encoded protein is CASSQWGQGAEAFF. This chain links TRBV16 with TRBJ1-1, with 11 bases lining up with TRBD1. The junction had 1 base not matched to a gene; V was cut back by 1 base and J by 6 bases. The CDR3 covers 14 residues. The V gene's germline CDR1 is KGHSY and CDR2 FQNENV.

The rearrangement uses TRBV3-1 (or the pseudogene TRBV3-2) and TRBJ1-1; D is possibly TRBD1 (6 bases). V was clipped by 4 bases and J by 0 bases, with 15 bases between them. This CDR3 is built from 16 residues. From germline, CDR1 is LGHDT and CDR2 YNNKEL (reference sequence). The CDR3 DNA follows: TGTGCCAGCAGCCGCATAACAGGGAGCTTGAACACTGAAGCTTTCTTT. This translates into CASSRITGSLNTEAFF.

The rearrangement uses TRBV7-3 and TRBJ2-7; TRBD1 matches 8 bases. Germline CDR1 is SGHTA and CDR2 is FQGTGA. Trimming at V came to 6 bases and at J to 2 bases, leaving 9 bases not matched to a gene. This CDR3 region has 15 residues. This CDR3 reads CASSYGRGLAYEQYF. In DNA form, the CDR3 reads TGTGCCAGCAGTTACGGCAGGGGGCTCGCCTACGAGCAGTACTTC.

The CDR3 here is CASSYSPWQGSMNTEAFF. The CDR3 DNA reads as TGTGCCAGCAGTTACTCCCCTTGGCAGGGGTCGATGAACACTGAAGCTTTCTTT. This chain uses TRBV6-8 with TRBJ1-1; D perhaps matches TRBD1 (6 bases). V was trimmed by 0 bases and J by 0 bases, leaving 17 bases between them. The CDR3 consists of 18 residues. Germline values: CDR1 MNHGY, CDR2 SAAAGT.

This clone came up a few times. The chain is built from TRBV5-8 and TRBJ2-7, with D maybe TRBD1 (6 bases). Per germline, CDR1 SGHTS and CDR2 YDEGEE. The CDR3 length is 13 residues. Trimming took off 0 bases at V and 6 bases at J, with 10 bases between the two ends. CDR3 loop: CASSLGGPVEQYF. The CDR3 bases are TGTGCCAGCAGCTTGGGGGGGCCTGTCGAGCAGTACTTC.

This clone was detected once. DNA of the CDR3: TGTGCCAGCAGCCCCGACCCAGGGAGGTCGGAGACCCAGTACTTC. This codes for CASSPDPGRSETQYF. V is TRBV7-3 and J is TRBJ2-5; D might be TRBD2 (6 bases). Trimming removed 5 bases at V and 5 bases at J, with 18 bases between. Germline V gives CDR1 SGHTA, CDR2 FQGTGA. The CDR3 consists of 15 residues.

This chain joins TRBV18 and TRBJ1-2; unclear D gene. Trimming left V 5 bases short and J 3 bases short, with 16 bases between. The CDR3 is made up of 15 amino acids. Germline-derived CDR1 and CDR2 are KGHSH and LQKENI. The CDR3 here is CASSYGLAGDYGYTF. CDR3 nucleotides: TGTGCCAGCTCATACGGACTAGCCGGCGACTATGGCTACACCTTC. The full variable domain, rest sourced from reference TRBV18 and TRBJ1-2, is NAGVMQNPRHLVRRRGQEARLRCSPMKGHSHVYWYRQLPEEGLKFMVYLQKENIIDESGMPKERFSAEFPKEGPSILRIQQVVRGDSAAYFCASSYGLAGDYGYTFGSGTRLTVV.